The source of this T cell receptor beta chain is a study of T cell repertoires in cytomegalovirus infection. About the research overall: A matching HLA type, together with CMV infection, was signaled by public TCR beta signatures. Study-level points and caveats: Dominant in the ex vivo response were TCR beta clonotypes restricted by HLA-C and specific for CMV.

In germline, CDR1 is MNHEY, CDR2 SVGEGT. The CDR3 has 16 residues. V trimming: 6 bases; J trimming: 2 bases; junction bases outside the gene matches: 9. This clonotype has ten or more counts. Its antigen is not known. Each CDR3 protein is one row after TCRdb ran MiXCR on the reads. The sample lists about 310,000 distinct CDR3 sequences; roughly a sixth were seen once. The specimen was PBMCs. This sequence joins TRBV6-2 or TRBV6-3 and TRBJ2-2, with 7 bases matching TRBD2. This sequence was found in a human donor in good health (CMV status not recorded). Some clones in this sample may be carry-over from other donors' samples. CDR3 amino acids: CASRLGRGRNTGELFF. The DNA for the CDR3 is TGTGCCAGCAGACTGGGGCGGGGGAGAAACACCGGGGAGCTGTTTTTT.